The present TCR beta chain was sequenced within a study of cytomegalovirus exposure and HLA in healthy donors. Primers included in the PCR were 60 Vbeta and 13 Jbeta primers. Assay used: immunoSEQ multiplex PCR; TCRdb lists only in-frame clones, some missing. The repertoire holds approximately 200,000 clones, with 79% as singletons. The sample taken for sequencing was PBMCs. This receptor was taken from a woman in her 30s in good health and CMV-seropositive.

CDR3 sequence: CASSLPGGDYGYTF. The CDR3 DNA is TGTGCCAGCAGCCTCCCCGGAGGGGACTATGGCTACACCTTC. V gene TRBV13 combines with J gene TRBJ1-2, with D tentatively TRBD1 (5 bases). This CDR3 has 14 residues. Trimming pared 5 bases from V and 3 bases from J, leaving 13 bases between. Germline V CDR1 and CDR2: PRHDT, FYEKMQ (reference sequence). The variable domain in full, completed from reference TRBV13 and TRBJ1-2, reads AAGVIQSPRHLIKEKRETATLKCYPIPRHDTVYWYQQGPGQDPQFLISFYEKMQSDKGSIPDRFSAQQFSDYHSELNMSSLELGDSALYFCASSLPGGDYGYTFGSGTRLTVV.